The 2 T cell receptor beta chains in this list originate from one sample, sequenced in a study of cytomegalovirus exposure and HLA in healthy donors. PCR involved 60 Vbeta and 13 Jbeta primers. The repertoire was sequenced with immunoSEQ multiplex PCR; TCRdb's copy has only in-frame clones and lacks some. There are 95,000 to 150,000 clones in the sample; around 78% occur only once, and roughly 20% lies in the top ten. The sample taken for sequencing was PBMCs. The receptors here all came from a man between 18 and 29 years old in good health and CMV-seropositive.

The rearrangement links TRBV5-4 to TRBJ1-2, with TRBD1 as a possible D gene (6 bases). The germline gives CDR1 SGHNT, CDR2 YYREEE (reference sequence). The CDR3 is 13 residues long. V shed 0 bases and J shed 6 bases, with 9 bases lying between them. The CDR3 DNA reads TGTGCCAGCAGCTTGGGGAAGGGGGATGGCTACACCTTC. This codes for CASSLGKGDGYTF.

The CDR3 DNA is TGCAGCGCCAGACTAGCGGGGGGTTACGAGCAGTACTTC. The encoded protein is CSARLAGGYEQYF. This chain links TRBV29-1 with TRBJ2-7; 13 bases match TRBD2. J was trimmed by 4 bases and V by 7 bases; bases with no gene match: 4. The CDR3 is made up of 13 amino acids. In germline, CDR1 is SQVTM, CDR2 ANQGSEA.